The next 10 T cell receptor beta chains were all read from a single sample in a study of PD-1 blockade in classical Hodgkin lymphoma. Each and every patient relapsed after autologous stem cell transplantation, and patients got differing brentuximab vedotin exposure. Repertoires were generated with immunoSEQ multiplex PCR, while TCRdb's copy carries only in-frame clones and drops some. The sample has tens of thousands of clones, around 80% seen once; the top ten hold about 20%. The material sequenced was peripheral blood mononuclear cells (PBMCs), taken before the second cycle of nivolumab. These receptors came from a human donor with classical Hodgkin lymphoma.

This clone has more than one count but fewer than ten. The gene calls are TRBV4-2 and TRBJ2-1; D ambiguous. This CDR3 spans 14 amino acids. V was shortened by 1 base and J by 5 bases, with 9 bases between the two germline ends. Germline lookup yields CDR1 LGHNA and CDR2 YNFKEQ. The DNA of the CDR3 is TGTGCCAGCAGCCAAGTAACCGTTGACAATGAGCAGTTCTTC. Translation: CASSQVTVDNEQFF.

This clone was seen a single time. The CDR3 reads CASSTGTSAYNEQFF. The CDR3 bases are TGTGCCAGCAGTACCGGGACTAGCGCCTACAATGAGCAGTTCTTC. This chain joins TRBV6-4 and TRBJ2-1; TRBD2 matches 10 bases. CDR3 length: 15 amino acids. Trimming took 5 bases from V and 2 from J; bases not matched to a gene: 3. Germline V CDR1 and CDR2: MRHNA, SNTAGT.

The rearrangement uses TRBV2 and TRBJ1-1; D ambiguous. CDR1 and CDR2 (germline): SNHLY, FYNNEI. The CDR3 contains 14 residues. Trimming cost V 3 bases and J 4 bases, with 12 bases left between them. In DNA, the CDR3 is TGTGCCAGCAGTGAGGGTCGACGTGGCACTGAAGCTTTCTTT. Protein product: CASSEGRRGTEAFF.

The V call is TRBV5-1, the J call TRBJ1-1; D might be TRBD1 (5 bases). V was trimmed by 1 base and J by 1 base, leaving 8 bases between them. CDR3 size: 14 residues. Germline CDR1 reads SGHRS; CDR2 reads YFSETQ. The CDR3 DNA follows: TGCGCCAGCAGCTTGATGACAGCGAACACTGAAGCTTTCTTT. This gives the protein CASSLMTANTEAFF.

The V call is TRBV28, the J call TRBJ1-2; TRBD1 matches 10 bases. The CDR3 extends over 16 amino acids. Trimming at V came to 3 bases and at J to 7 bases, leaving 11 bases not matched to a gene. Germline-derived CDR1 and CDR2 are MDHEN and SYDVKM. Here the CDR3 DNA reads TGTGCCAGCAGTTTCTCGACAGGGGGCTTCCGAAGTGGCTACACCTTC. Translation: CASSFSTGGFRSGYTF.

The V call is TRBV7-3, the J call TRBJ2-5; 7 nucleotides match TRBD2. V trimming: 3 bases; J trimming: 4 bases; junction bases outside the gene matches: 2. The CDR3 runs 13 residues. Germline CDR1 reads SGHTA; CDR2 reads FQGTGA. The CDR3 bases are TGTGCCAGCAGCTTTGGCGGGGGAGAGACCCAGTACTTC. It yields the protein CASSFGGGETQYF.

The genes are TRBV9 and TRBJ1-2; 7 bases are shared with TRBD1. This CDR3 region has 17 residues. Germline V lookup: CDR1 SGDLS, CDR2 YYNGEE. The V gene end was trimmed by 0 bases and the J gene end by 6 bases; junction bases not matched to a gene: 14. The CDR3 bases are TGTGCCAGCAGCGTAGCTGAGGGGGCTATGAGGGAAGATGGCTACACCTTC. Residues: CASSVAEGAMREDGYTF. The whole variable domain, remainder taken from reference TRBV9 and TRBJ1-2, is DSGVTQTPKHLITATGQRVTLRCSPRSGDLSVYWYQQSLDQGLQFLIQYYNGEERAKGNILERFSAQQFPDLHSELNLSSLELGDSALYFCASSVAEGAMREDGYTFGSGTRLTVV.

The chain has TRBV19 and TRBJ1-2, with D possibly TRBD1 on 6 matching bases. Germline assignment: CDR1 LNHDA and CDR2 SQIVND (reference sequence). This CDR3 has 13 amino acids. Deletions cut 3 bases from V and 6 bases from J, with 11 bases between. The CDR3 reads CASSIWTEDGYTF. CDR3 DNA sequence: TGTGCCAGTAGTATTTGGACAGAGGATGGCTACACCTTC.

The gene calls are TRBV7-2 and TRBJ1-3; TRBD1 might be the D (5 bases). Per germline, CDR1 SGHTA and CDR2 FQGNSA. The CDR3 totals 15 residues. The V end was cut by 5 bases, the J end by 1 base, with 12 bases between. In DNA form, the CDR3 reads TGTGCCAGCAGCCTCGACAGTAATTCTGGAAACACCATATATTTT. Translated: CASSLDSNSGNTIYF.

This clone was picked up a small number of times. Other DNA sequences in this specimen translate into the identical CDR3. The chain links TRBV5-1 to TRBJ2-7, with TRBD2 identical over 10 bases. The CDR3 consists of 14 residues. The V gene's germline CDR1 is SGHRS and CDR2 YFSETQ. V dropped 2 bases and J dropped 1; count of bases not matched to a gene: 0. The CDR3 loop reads CASSLAGGSYEQYF. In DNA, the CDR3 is TGCGCCAGCAGCTTAGCGGGAGGGTCCTACGAGCAGTACTTC.